Presented here are 20 T cell receptor beta chains from one specimen sequenced in a study of blood T cells in healthy people across ages. It was with a sample-barcoded 5' primer and a J-beta primer mix that a second PCR of roughly 7 to 12 cycles was run. TCRdb passed the 5' RACE reads through MiXCR, listing each CDR3 protein once. The sample consists of about 770,000 distinct CDR3 sequences, 40% to 50% of them appearing once. Input material: blood. All receptors come from a man in his sixties in good health.

V gene TRBV7-2 combines with J gene TRBJ2-5; D is ambiguous. The CDR3 extends over 12 amino acids. V dropped 3 bases and J dropped 11 bases, with 13 bases sitting between them. Germline loops: CDR1 SGHTA, CDR2 FQGNSA. CDR3 residues: CASSFFMNEQYF. The CDR3 nucleotides read TGTGCCAGCAGCTTTTTCATGAATGAGCAGTACTTC.

This clonotype occurred a few times. V and J are TRBV5-1 and TRBJ2-6; a weak D match, TRBD1 (6 bases). Germline CDR1 is SGHRS and CDR2 is YFSETQ. Between the trimmed V and J ends, which lost 1 base and 0 bases, there was a span of 17 bases. CDR3 length equals 19 residues. The CDR3 protein is CASSLTTGDRSSGANVLTF. The CDR3 DNA follows: TGCGCCAGCAGCTTGACGACCGGCGACAGGAGCTCTGGGGCCAACGTCCTGACTTTC.

There are a few counts of this clonotype. The chain combines TRBV20-1 with TRBJ2-1; D is possibly TRBD2 (5 bases). The CDR3 covers 15 residues. The V end lost 3 bases, the J end lost 0 bases, and 12 bases lay between the germline ends. Germline V CDR1 and CDR2: DFQATT, SNEGSKA (reference sequence). The CDR3, as DNA: TGCAGTGCTAGTAAGTGGGAGAGCTCCTACAATGAGCAGTTCTTC. Amino acid sequence: CSASKWESSYNEQFF.

This clonotype was recorded a few times. The J gene is TRBJ2-7, the V gene TRBV28, with D unclear. CDR3 length: 16 residues. Per germline, CDR1 MDHEN and CDR2 SYDVKM. The ends were cut back, 3 bases at V and 4 bases at J, with 19 bases in the middle. The CDR3 loop is CASSLVLGSTHYEQYF. In DNA, the CDR3 is TGTGCCAGCAGTTTGGTTTTAGGGTCGACTCATTACGAGCAGTACTTC.

A remark on this clonotype: The junction does not match germline at one end; this may be a read error. The chain joins TRBV10-3 to TRBJ2-1; D remains ambiguous. There are 15 residues in the CDR3. CDR1 is ENHRY, CDR2 SYGVKD, per germline. The CDR3 reads CAVSATSTAPNEQFF. DNA for the CDR3: TGTGCCGTCAGTGCCACCTCGACCGCGCCCAATGAGCAGTTCTTC.

The rearrangement joins TRBV9 to TRBJ2-3, with D possibly TRBD2 on 6 matching bases. The V and J ends lost 4 bases and 3 bases respectively, with 21 bases between them. Germline assignment: CDR1 SGDLS and CDR2 YYNGEE. The CDR3 is 17 residues long. CDR3 sequence: CASSPLGSGSGTDTQYF. CDR3 in DNA: TGTGCCAGCAGCCCCCTGGGTTCGGGGAGCGGGACAGATACGCAGTATTTT. Supplemented by reference TRBV9 and TRBJ2-3, the full variable domain reads DSGVTQTPKHLITATGQRVTLRCSPRSGDLSVYWYQQSLDQGLQFLIQYYNGEERAKGNILERFSAQQFPDLHSELNLSSLELGDSALYFCASSPLGSGSGTDTQYFGPGTRLTVL.

A few counts support this clonotype. This rearrangement joins TRBV7-2 to TRBJ2-1; 9 bases are a match to TRBD1. The CDR3 spans 15 residues. Germline CDR1 reads SGHTA; CDR2 reads FQGNSA. Trimming at V came to 0 bases and at J to 8 bases, leaving 5 bases not matched to a gene. CDR3 sequence (DNA): TGTGCCAGCAGCTTAGCACGGGACAGGGTCCATGAGCAGTTCTTC. It is translated as CASSLARDRVHEQFF.

Of note for this clonotype: At one end the junction does not follow the germline gene, possibly because of a read error. The J gene is TRBJ1-5, the V gene TRBV20-1; TRBD1 is a possible D gene (6 bases). CDR1 and CDR2 from the germline V gene are DFQATT and SNEGSKA (reference sequence). The CDR3 runs to 15 residues. The DNA of the CDR3 is TGCAGTGCCAGAGGGGGGAACAGCTTAAATCAGCCCCAGCATTTT. Translation: CSARGGNSLNQPQHF.

To note about this clonotype: No conserved phenylalanine or tryptophan ends this CDR3, so it is likely a read error. The chain recombines TRBV7-2 with TRBJ2-7, with D perhaps matching TRBD1 (5 bases). The CDR3 extends over 11 amino acids. Germline CDR1 and CDR2: SGHTA and FQGNSA. Trimming took off 5 bases at V and 4 bases at J, with 6 bases between the two ends. The CDR3: CASSPGYEQYL. The CDR3 bases are TGTGCCAGCAGCCCAGGGTACGAGCAGTACTTG.

On this clonotype itself: A read error may account for a junction end that differs from germline. The CDR3 DNA is TGTGCAAGCAGTGTATCTCGGCGGGGGTACCAGTATTTT. The encoded protein is CASSVSRRGYQYF. The chain combines TRBV27 with TRBJ2-3; 7 bases map to TRBD2. CDR1 is MNHEY, CDR2 SMNVEV, per germline (reference sequence). The CDR3 runs 13 residues.

J is TRBJ2-1 and V is TRBV18, with TRBD2 identical over 10 bases. The CDR3 is 15 amino acids. Germline loops: CDR1 KGHSH, CDR2 LQKENI. V was clipped by 3 bases and J by 5 bases; unmatched bases: 4. The CDR3, as DNA: TGTGCCAGCTCACCTAGCGGGGGGACACACAATGAGCAGTTCTTC. Translating gives CASSPSGGTHNEQFF.

The gene calls are TRBV6-2 or TRBV6-3 and TRBJ2-5; 9 bases align to TRBD2. The tail of the sequence fits TRBJ2-7 better, so the J call may be wrong. Germline V lookup: CDR1 MNHEY, CDR2 SVGEGT. The CDR3 runs to 14 residues. CDR3 region: CASSSGLASSEQYF. DNA for the CDR3: TGTGCCAGCAGTTCGGGACTAGCTAGCTCCGAGCAGTACTTC.

This clonotype was found once. V usage is TRBV3-1 and J usage is TRBJ2-7; D is unclear. The CDR3 is 14 residues long. Germline values: CDR1 LGHDT, CDR2 YNNKEL (reference sequence). V was shortened by 2 bases and J by 2 bases, with 10 bases between the two germline ends. CDR3 residues: CASSQRNAAYEQYF. As DNA, the CDR3 is TGTGCCAGCAGCCAACGGAATGCGGCCTACGAGCAGTACTTC.

The gene calls are TRBV12-3 or TRBV12-4 and TRBJ2-2; weak D call: TRBD2 (6 bases). This CDR3 has 16 residues. Trimming shortened V by 3 bases and J by 0 bases, and 11 bases separated the two germline ends. The CDR3, as DNA: TGTGCCAGCAGTTTCCAAGGCGGGGCGAACACCGGGGAGCTGTTTTTT. This encodes CASSFQGGANTGELFF.

The chain carries TRBV20-1 and TRBJ1-5; no clear D. Germline V gene lookup returns CDR1 DFQATT and CDR2 SNEGSKA (reference sequence). CDR3 length: 15 amino acids. V was trimmed by 0 bases and J by 2 bases, leaving 11 bases between them. Here the CDR3 reads CSARDFRQGNQPQHF. As DNA, the CDR3 is TGCAGTGCTAGAGATTTTCGGCAGGGCAATCAGCCCCAGCATTTT.

This clonotype was picked up a small number of times. CDR3 DNA: TGTGCCTGGAGTGTCGGTTGGCTCTACTATGGCTACACCTTC. Translating gives CAWSVGWLYYGYTF. The V call is TRBV30, the J call TRBJ1-2; D is uncertain. The V gene lost 0 bases and the J gene lost 3 bases, with 11 bases spanning the gap. This CDR3 region has 14 residues. Looked up from germline, CDR1 is GTSNPN and CDR2 is SVGIG (reference sequence).

The chain is built from TRBV2 and TRBJ1-1; no reliable D call. V was cut by 4 bases and J by 3 bases, with 9 bases left in between. Germline V gene lookup returns CDR1 SNHLY and CDR2 FYNNEI. The CDR3 extends over 13 amino acids. The CDR3 loop reads CASSAAGYTEAFF. The CDR3 coding sequence is TGTGCCAGCAGTGCTGCGGGCTACACTGAAGCTTTCTTT.

The V gene is TRBV6-2 or TRBV6-3, the J gene TRBJ1-5; the D is unclear. Germline CDR1 is MNHEY and CDR2 is SVGEGT. Trimming stripped 0 bases from V and 3 bases from J, with 6 bases between. This CDR3 has 14 residues. CDR3 in DNA: TGTGCCAGCAGTTACTCGACGGTCAATCAGCCCCAGCATTTT. Amino acid sequence: CASSYSTVNQPQHF.

J is TRBJ2-5 and V is TRBV6-1; 10 bases line up with TRBD1. Germline V gene data show CDR1 as MNHNS and CDR2 as SASEGT. The CDR3 has 14 amino acids. J lost 13 bases, V lost 4 bases, and 12 bases had no gene match. The CDR3 loop is CASSVARTGGMRYF. In DNA form, the CDR3 reads TGTGCCAGCAGTGTAGCGCGGACAGGGGGAATGCGGTACTTC.

A few counts support this clonotype. The chain joins TRBV3-1 to TRBJ1-2; no reliable D call. Germline CDR1 and CDR2: LGHDT and YNNKEL (reference sequence). This CDR3 comprises 13 residues. The V gene lost 0 bases and the J gene lost 7 bases, with 9 bases spanning the gap. CDR3 protein: CASSQEDLGGYTF. The CDR3 DNA is TGTGCCAGCAGCCAAGAGGACCTGGGTGGCTACACCTTC.